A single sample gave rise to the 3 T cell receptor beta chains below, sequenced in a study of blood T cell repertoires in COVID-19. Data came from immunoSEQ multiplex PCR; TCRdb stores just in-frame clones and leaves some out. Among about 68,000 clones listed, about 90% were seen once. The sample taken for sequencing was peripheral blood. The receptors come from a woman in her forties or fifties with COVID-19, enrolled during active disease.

The CDR3 DNA follows: TGTGCCAGCAGCCCCCACGGGAGTAACAATGAGCAGTTCTTC. Its protein is CASSPHGSNNEQFF. The chain joins TRBV7-3 to TRBJ2-1, with TRBD2 as a possible D gene (6 bases). Germline V gene sequence: CDR1 SGHTA, CDR2 FQGTGA. The V and J ends lost 5 bases and 5 bases respectively, with 13 bases between them. The CDR3 is made up of 14 amino acids.

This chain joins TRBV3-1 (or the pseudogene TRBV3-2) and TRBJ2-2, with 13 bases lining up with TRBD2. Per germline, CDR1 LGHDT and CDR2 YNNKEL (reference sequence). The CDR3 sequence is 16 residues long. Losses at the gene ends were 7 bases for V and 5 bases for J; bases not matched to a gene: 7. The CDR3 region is CASTRTSGSRTGELFF. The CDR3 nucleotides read TGTGCCAGCACTCGGACTAGCGGGAGTCGGACCGGGGAGCTGTTTTTT.

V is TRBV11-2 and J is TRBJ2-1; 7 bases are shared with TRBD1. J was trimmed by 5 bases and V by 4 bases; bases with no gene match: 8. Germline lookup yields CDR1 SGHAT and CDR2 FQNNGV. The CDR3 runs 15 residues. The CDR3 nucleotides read TGTGCCAGCAGCTCGGGACAGCCCTTTAACAATGAGCAGTTCTTC. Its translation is CASSSGQPFNNEQFF.